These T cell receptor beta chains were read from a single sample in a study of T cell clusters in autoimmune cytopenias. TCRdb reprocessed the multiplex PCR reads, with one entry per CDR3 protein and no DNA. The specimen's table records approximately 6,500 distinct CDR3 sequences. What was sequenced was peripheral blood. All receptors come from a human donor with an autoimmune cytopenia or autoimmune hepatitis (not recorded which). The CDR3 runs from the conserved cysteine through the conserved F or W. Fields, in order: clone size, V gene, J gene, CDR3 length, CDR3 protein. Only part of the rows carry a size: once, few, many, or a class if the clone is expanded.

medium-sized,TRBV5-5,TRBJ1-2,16,CASSLIGGSGAYGYTF
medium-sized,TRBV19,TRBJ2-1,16,CATQQQGDTGGDEQFF
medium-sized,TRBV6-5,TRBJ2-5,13,CASSVGPQETQYF
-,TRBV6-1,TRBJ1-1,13,CAISNRGDTEAFF
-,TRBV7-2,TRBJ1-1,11,CASSLASEAFF
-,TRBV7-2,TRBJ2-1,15,CASSLTGFSYNEQFF
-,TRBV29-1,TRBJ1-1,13,CSVVRAGDTEAFF
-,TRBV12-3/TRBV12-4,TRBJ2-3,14,CASSLGSGADTQYF
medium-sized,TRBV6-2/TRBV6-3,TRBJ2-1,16,CASSAPSGSRYNEQFF
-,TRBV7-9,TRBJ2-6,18,CASSSVTSGGGGANVLTF
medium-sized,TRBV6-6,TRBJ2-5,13,CASTLGLEETQYF
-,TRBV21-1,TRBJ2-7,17,CASSKVIRDPGLNEQYF
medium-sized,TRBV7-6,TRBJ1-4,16,CASSKGQTPTNEKLFF
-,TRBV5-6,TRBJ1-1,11,CASSLNTEAFF
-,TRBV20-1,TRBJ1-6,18,CSARVWGRGGSYNSPLHF
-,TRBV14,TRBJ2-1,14,CASSQVRLQNEQFF
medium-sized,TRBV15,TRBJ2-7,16,CATSRDSRQGAREQYF
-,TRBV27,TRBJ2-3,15,CASNPGQGITDTQYF
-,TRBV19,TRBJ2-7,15,CATARAGLYSYEQYF
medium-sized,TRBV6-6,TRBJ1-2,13,CASSSGTGLGYTF
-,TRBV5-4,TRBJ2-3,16,CASSLELRVASDTQYF
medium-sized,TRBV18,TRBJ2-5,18,CASSPLRPSGATQETQYF
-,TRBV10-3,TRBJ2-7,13,CAIAADSAYEQYF
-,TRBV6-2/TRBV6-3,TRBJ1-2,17,CASSYSPHRGANYGYTF
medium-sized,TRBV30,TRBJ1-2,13,CAWELVEASGYTF
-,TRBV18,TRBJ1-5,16,CASSLTTGWGNQPQHF
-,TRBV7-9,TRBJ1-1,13,CASRSNRGTEAFF
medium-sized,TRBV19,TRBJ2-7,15,CASSSQGQAYGEQYF
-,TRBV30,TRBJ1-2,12,CAWSPFNYGYTF
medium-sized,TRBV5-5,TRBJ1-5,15,CASSHTGARNQPQHF
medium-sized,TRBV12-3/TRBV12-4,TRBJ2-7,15,CASSLDRTTGYEQYF
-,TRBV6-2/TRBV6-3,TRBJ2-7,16,CASSLARLAGPYEQYF
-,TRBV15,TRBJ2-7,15,CATSEEGNLIYEQYF
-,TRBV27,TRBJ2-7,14,CASSLNPEFGEQYF
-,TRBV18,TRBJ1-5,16,CASSPELGQPGQPQHF
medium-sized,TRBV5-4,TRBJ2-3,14,CASSPWTGSDTQYF
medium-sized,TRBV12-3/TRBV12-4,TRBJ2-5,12,CASGGARETQYF
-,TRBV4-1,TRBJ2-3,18,CASSQSLVGTSGRDTQYF
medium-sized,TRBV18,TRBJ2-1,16,CASSPQAGGNHNEQFF
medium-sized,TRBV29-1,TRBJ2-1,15,CSVRGTSGSIDEQFF
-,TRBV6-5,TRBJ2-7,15,CASSYSRVSSYEQYF